The clone carrying this TCR beta chain was counted many times. Germline V gives CDR1 MDHEN, CDR2 SYDVKM. The CDR3 covers 11 residues. V was cut by 7 bases and J by 15 bases, with 16 bases left in between. These data are taken from a study of blood T cells in healthy people across ages. The use of a sample-barcoded 5' primer and a J-beta primer mix characterized a second PCR of about 6 to 12 cycles. Researchers report that a template-switch adaptor with 12 random nucleotides tagged each cDNA molecule. A single record per CDR3 protein comes from TCRdb applying MiXCR to the 5' RACE reads. The sample contains hundreds of thousands of distinct CDR3 sequences, 25% to 30% of which appear only once.

Input material: blood. The receptor was derived from a woman of 80 years or more in good health. This chain links TRBV28 with TRBJ2-4; a weak D match, TRBD1 (6 bases). CDR3 protein: CASNRDGRPYF. CDR3 nucleotides: TGTGCCAGCAACAGGGACGGCCGTCCGTACTTC. The full variable domain, completed using reference TRBV28 and TRBJ2-4, is DVKVTQSSRYLVKRTGEKVFLECVQDMDHENMFWYRQDPGLGLRLIYFSYDVKMKEKGDIPEGYSVSREKKERFSLILESASTNQTSMYLCASNRDGRPYFGAGTRLSVL.